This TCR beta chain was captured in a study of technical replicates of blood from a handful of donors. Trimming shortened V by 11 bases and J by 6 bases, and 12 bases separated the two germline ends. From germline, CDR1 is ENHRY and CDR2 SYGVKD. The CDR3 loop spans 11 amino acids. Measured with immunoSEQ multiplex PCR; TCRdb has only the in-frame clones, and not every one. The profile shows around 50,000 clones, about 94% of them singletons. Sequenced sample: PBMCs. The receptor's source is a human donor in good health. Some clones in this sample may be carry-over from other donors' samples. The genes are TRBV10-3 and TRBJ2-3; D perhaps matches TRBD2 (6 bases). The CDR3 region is CAAARGDTQYF. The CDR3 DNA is TGTGCCGCAGCCCGGGGGGATACGCAGTATTTT.